In this sample, the clone carrying this T cell receptor (beta chain) turned up many times. Its antigen is currently unknown. The source of the sample is a study of early T cells in non-severe SARS-CoV-2 infection. General study findings and limits: Matching against VDJdb likely underestimated virus-specific expansions, favoring anti-spike CD8.

From germline, CDR1 is LGHNA and CDR2 YNFKEQ. CDR3 size: 15 residues. V lost 1 base to trimming and J lost 7 bases, with 16 bases between them. MiXCR was run by TCRdb on the 5' RACE reads, yielding one entry per CDR3 protein. The repertoire holds some 50,000 distinct CDR3 sequences, with roughly 10% as singletons. The receptor comes from an adult who was a healthcare worker with PCR-confirmed SARS-CoV-2 infection or an uninfected control (not recorded which). The sample consisted of whole blood. The rearrangement links TRBV4-2 to TRBJ1-2; TRBD1 is a possible D gene (5 bases). The CDR3 nucleotides read TGTGCCAGCAGCCAAGCGGTAGGGGCTATCGCTGGCTACACCTTC. Translation gives CASSQAVGAIAGYTF.